Below are 4 T cell receptor beta chains sequenced from a single sample in a study of vaccination and CD4 T cells after COVID-19. With the Oncomine TCR Beta short-read assay, DNA from cultured CD4+ T cells was sequenced. TCRdb called the PCR reads again in MiXCR, with one record for every CDR3 protein. The sample consists of 23,000 or so distinct CDR3 sequences, around 70% of them appearing once. Treatment indicated: approximately 9-day PBMC culture with coronavirus spike peptide pools or control peptides (ViraFEST assay). What these receptors recognize is not known. The sequences come from CD4+ T cells from blood, cultured in vitro, collected after SARS-CoV-2 vaccination. All receptors come from a human donor who received a COVID-19 vaccine.

This clonotype was observed a handful of times. The chain combines TRBV7-6 with TRBJ2-3; either TRBD1 or TRBD2 may supply D (5 bases each). The length of the CDR3 is 14 residues. Germline lookup yields CDR1 SGHVS and CDR2 FNYEAQ. The germline V and J ends were trimmed by 4 bases and 6 bases, with 14 bases remaining between them. Here the CDR3 DNA reads TGTGCCAGCAGCTCCAAGGGATGGGGGGATACGCAGTATTTT. It specifies CASSSKGWGDTQYF.

The chain combines TRBV20-1 with TRBJ2-7, with a tentative D call TRBD2 (5 bases). Trimming cost V 1 base and J 1 base, with 14 bases left between them. Germline values: CDR1 DFQATT, CDR2 SNEGSKA (reference sequence). This CDR3 contains 15 residues. The CDR3 DNA is TGCAGTGCTAGAGTCCGGACTCGCCAATCCTACGAGCAGTACTTC. As protein: CSARVRTRQSYEQYF.

As DNA, the CDR3 is TGTGCCATCAGTGAGTCAACGAGAAACACCATATATTTT. Translating gives CAISESTRNTIYF. The chain employs TRBV10-3 and TRBJ1-3, with D unresolved. V dropped 0 bases and J dropped 5 bases, with 5 bases sitting between them. Germline assignment: CDR1 ENHRY and CDR2 SYGVKD. This CDR3 is 13 amino acids long.

The V call is TRBV19, the J call TRBJ2-7; D gene unclear. The germline V gene encodes CDR1 LNHDA and CDR2 SQIVND (reference sequence). The ends were cut back, 5 bases at V and 3 bases at J, with 11 bases in the middle. This CDR3 has 13 residues. Written as DNA, the CDR3 is TGTGCCAGTAGTGCCTTGGCCCACTACGAGCAGTACTTC. Amino acid sequence: CASSALAHYEQYF.